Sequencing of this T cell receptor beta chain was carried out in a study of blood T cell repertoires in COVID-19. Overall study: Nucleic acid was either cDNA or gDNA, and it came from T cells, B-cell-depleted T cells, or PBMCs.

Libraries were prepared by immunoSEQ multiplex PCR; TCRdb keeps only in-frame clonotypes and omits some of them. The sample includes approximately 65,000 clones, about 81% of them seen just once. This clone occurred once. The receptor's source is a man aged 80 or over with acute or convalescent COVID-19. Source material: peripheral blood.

The CDR3 DNA sequence: TGTGCCAGCAGCGCCTCAGGGACTACCTACAATGAGCAGTTCTTC. Its translation: CASSASGTTYNEQFF. The chain recombines TRBV9 with TRBJ2-1, with 7 bases lining up with TRBD2. After removal of 3 bases from V and 2 bases from J, the junction contained 5 bases not matched to a gene. CDR3 length: 15 amino acids. CDR1 and CDR2 from the germline V gene are SGDLS and YYNGEE.